This record covers a single TCR beta chain. Specified treatment: randomized to nivolumab then ipilimumab (arm A) or the reverse (arm B). None of the patients previously received DNA-damaging chemotherapy. Live CD3+CD8+ CD19− CD56− cells were sorted from PBMCs. Profiling relied on immunoSEQ multiplex PCR, and the TCRdb table lists in-frame clones only, not all of them. There are 10,000 to 11,000 clones in the sample; 75% occur only once, and 12% lies in the top ten. The sample originates from a study of sequential checkpoint blockade in melanoma. The CDR3 is 17 amino acids. The V gene end was trimmed by 2 bases and the J gene end by 1 base; junction bases not matched to a gene: 8. The germline V gene has CDR1 MDHEN and CDR2 SYDVKM.

The chain has TRBV28 and TRBJ1-1, with 9 bases that match TRBD1. This specimen was CD8+ T cells sorted from blood (inferred from file names), taken from a patient given nivolumab and ipilimumab in sequence. The receptor's source is a human donor with melanoma. CDR3: CASSLVAGQGSNTEAFF. In nucleotides, the CDR3 is TGTGCCAGCAGTTTAGTGGCGGGACAGGGTTCGAACACTGAAGCTTTCTTT.